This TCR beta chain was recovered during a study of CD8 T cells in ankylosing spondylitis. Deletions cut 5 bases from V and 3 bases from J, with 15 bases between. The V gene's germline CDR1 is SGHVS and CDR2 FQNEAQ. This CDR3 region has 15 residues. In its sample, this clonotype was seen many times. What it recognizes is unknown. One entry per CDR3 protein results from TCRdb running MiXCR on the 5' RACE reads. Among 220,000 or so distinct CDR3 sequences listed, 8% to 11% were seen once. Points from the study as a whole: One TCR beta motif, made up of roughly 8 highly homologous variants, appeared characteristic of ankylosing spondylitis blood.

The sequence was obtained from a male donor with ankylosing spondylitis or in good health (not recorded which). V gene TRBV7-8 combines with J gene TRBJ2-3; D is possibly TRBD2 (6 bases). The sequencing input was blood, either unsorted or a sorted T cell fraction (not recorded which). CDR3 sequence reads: CASSLTAGWTDTQYF. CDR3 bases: TGTGCCAGCAGCCTCACGGCGGGATGGACAGATACGCAGTATTTT.